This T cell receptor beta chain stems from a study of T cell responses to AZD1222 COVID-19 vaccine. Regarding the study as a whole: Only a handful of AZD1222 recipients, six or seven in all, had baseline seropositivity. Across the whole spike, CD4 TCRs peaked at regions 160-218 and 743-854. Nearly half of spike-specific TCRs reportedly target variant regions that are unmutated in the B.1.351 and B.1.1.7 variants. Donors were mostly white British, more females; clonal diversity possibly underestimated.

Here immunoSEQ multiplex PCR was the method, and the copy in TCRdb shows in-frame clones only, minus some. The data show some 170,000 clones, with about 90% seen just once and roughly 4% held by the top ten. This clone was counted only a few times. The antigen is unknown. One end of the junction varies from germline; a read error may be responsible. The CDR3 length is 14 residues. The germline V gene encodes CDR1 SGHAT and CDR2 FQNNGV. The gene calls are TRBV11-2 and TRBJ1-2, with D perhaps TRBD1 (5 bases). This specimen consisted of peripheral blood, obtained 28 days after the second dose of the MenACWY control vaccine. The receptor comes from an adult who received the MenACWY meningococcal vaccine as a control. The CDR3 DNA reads TGTGCCAGCAGCCTAGAGGCAGGGCGCTTTGGCTACACCTTC. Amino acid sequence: CASSLEAGRFGYTF.